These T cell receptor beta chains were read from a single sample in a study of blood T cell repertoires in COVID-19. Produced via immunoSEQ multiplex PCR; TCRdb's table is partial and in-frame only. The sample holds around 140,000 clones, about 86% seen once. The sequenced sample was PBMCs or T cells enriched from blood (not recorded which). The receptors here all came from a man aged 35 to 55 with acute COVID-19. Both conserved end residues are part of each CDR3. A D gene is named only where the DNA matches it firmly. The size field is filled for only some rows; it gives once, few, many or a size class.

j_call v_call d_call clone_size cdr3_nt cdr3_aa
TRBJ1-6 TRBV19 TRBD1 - TGTGCCAGTAGCCCCTTATGGACAGGGGGGAATTCACCCCTCCACTTT CASSPLWTGGNSPLHF
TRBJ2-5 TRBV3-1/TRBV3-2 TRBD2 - TGTGCCAGCAGCCGAGGACTAGTTGTAGAGACCCAGTACTTC CASSRGLVVETQYF
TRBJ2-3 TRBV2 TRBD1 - TGTGCCAGCAGTGGGTCAGGGGGCTTAAGCACAGATACGCAGTATTTT CASSGSGGLSTDTQYF
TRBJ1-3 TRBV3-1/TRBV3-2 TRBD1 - TGTGCCAGCAGCTCACAGGGGTCTGGAAACACCATATATTTT CASSSQGSGNTIYF
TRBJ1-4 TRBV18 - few TGTGCCAGCTCTTTCGGACTTTATGAAAAACTGTTTTTT CASSFGLYEKLFF
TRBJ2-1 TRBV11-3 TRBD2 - TGTGCCAGCAGCTTAGGTGCGGGAGGGCCTGACAATGAGCAGTTCTTC CASSLGAGGPDNEQFF
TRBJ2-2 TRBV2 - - TGTGCCAGCAGCGTTACGAACACCGGGGAGCTGTTTTTT CASSVTNTGELFF
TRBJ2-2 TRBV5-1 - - TGCGCCAGCAGCTTCGGGGGCGGGGAGCTGTTTTTT CASSFGGGELFF
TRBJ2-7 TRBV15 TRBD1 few TGTGCCACCAGCTCAAGTCTACAGGGGGACGAGCAGTACTTC CATSSSLQGDEQYF
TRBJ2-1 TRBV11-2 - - TGTGCCAGCAGCTTAGGATACACTTTACTAAGCAGCAATGAGCAGTTCTTC CASSLGYTLLSSNEQFF
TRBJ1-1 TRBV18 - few TGTGCCAGCTCGGGCTTGAACACTGAAGCTTTCTTT CASSGLNTEAFF
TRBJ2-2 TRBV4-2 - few TGTGCCAGCAGCCAAGATATGGGGGCGTCGATCTTCCGACCCAGGACCGGGGAGCTGTTTTTT CASSQDMGASIFRPRTGELFF
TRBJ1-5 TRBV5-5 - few TGTGCCAGCGGAGGGTCGGGGAATAGCAATCAGCCCCAGCATTTT CASGGSGNSNQPQHF
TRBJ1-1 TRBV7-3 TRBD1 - TGTGCCAGCAGCACCCAGGGGGGCACTGAAGCTTTCTTT CASSTQGGTEAFF
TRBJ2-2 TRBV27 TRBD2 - TGTGCCAGCAGTTTAACCCGGACTAGCGGGGGGGCGATGAACACCGGGGAGCTGTTTTTT CASSLTRTSGGAMNTGELFF
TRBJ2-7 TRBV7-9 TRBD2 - TGTGCCAGCAGCTTAGTGGAGGGAGGGTCCTACGAGCAGTACTTC CASSLVEGGSYEQYF
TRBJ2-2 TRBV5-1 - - TGCGCCAGCAGCTTTATCGGGGGTGACGGGGAGCTGTTTTTT CASSFIGGDGELFF
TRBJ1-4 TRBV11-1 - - TGTGCCAGCAGCTTAGGAGGGACAACTAATGAAAAACTGTTTTTT CASSLGGTTNEKLFF
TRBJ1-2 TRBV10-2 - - TGCGCCAGCAGGCTTAGTTCGGGAAACTATGGCTACACCTTC CASRLSSGNYGYTF
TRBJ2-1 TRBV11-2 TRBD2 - TGTGCCAGCAGCCTCGGGACTAGCGGGGGGAATGAGCAGTTCTTC CASSLGTSGGNEQFF
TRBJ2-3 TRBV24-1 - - TGTGCCACCAGTGATCGGGGAGGCACAGATACGCAGTATTTT CATSDRGGTDTQYF
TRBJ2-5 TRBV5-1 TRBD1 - TGCGCCAGCAGCTTACCCGGACAGGGAGAGACCCAGTACTTC CASSLPGQGETQYF
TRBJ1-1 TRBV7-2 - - TGTGCCAGCAGCTTCCAGGGTTGGGGCACTGAAGCTTTCTTT CASSFQGWGTEAFF
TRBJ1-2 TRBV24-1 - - TGTGCCACCCGGGGGGGAGCTCTCTTC CATRGGALF
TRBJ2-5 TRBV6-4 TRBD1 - TGTGCCAGCAGTCGGGACAGGCAAGAGACCCAGTACTTC CASSRDRQETQYF
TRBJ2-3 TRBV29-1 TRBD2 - TGCAGCGTTGTCCTAGCGGGGGCCTTCACAGATACGCAGTATTTT CSVVLAGAFTDTQYF
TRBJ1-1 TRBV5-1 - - TGCGCCAGCAGCCCATTACTTACAGGGATGAACACTGAAGCTTTCTTT CASSPLLTGMNTEAFF
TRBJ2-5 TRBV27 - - TGTGCCAGCAGTTTTAAAGAGACCCAGTACTTC CASSFKETQYF
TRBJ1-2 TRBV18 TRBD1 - TGTGCCAGCTCACCACCGTCGACAGGGGGCTCCTATGGCTACACCTTC CASSPPSTGGSYGYTF
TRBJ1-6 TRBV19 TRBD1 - TGTGCCAGTAGTCCAAAGACAGGGTCGCCCCTCCACTTT CASSPKTGSPLHF
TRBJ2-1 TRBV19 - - TGTGCCAGTAGCACCCTTTACCCGGGGGAGGAATACGATGAGCAGTTCTTC CASSTLYPGEEYDEQFF
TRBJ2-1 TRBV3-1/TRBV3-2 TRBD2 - TGTGCCAGCAGCTTACCGGGACTACCCTACAATGAGCAGTTCTTC CASSLPGLPYNEQFF
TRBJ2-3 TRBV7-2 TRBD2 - TGTGCCAGCAGCCCCCGATTAGCGGGGGGGCCTGGAGATACGCAGTATTTT CASSPRLAGGPGDTQYF
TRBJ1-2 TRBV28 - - TGTGCCAGCAGTTCCCCAGAAACCTATGGCTACACCTTC CASSSPETYGYTF
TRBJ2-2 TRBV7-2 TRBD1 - TGTGCCAGCAGCTTAACAACAGGGGTCGGGGAGCTGTTTTTT CASSLTTGVGELFF
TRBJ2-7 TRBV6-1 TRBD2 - TGTGCCAGCAGTGAATTGGCGAAGGGACTAGCGGGAGGGTACGAGCAGTACTTC CASSELAKGLAGGYEQYF
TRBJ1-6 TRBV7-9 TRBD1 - TGTGCCAGCAGCTCAGGACAGGGTGGTTCACCCCTCCACTTT CASSSGQGGSPLHF
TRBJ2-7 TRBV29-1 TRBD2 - TGCAGCGTTGTTTGGGGCCTAGCGGGAGACGAGCAGTACTTC CSVVWGLAGDEQYF
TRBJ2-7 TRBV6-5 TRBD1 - TGTGCCAGCAGTAAGGGACAGAGCCTCTACGAGCAGTACTTC CASSKGQSLYEQYF
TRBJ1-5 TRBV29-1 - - TGCAGCGTTGGGGGGGGCAGGGAAGGCAATCAGCCCCAGCATTTT CSVGGGREGNQPQHF
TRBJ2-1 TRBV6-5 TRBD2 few TGTGCCAGCAGTTACGGGCGCGGGAGTTACAATGAGCAGTTCTTC CASSYGRGSYNEQFF
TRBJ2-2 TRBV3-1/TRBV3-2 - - TGTGCCAGCAGCAGAGGAGAGGTATCCGGGGAGCTGTTTTTT CASSRGEVSGELFF
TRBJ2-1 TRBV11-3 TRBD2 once TGTGCCAGCAGCTTCTCACAGCCGGGACTAACAATGAAGCAGTTCTTC CASSFSQPGLTMKQFF
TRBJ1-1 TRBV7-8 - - TGTGCCAGCAGCTTTGACGGGGATACTGAAGCTTTCTTT CASSFDGDTEAFF
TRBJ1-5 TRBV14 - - TGTGCCAGCAGCCAACGGAGAGGTCAGCCCCAGCATTTT CASSQRRGQPQHF
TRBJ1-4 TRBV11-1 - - TGTGCCAGCAGCTCCAGGACAGAAAAAAATGAAAAACTGTTTTTT CASSSRTEKNEKLFF
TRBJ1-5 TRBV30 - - TGTGCCTGGAGCCTTCCGGGGGGGGGCAGAAATCAGCCCCAGCATTTT CAWSLPGGGRNQPQHF